The entry that follows covers one T cell receptor (beta chain) sequence. This record belongs to a study of blood T cell repertoires in COVID-19. In the study overall: T cells, B-cell-depleted T cells, or PBMCs provided the cDNA or gDNA that served as material.

Germline CDR1 and CDR2: MDHEN and SYDVKM. The CDR3 has 15 residues. With V trimmed by 2 bases and J by 4 bases, 7 bases remained unmatched. Per the authors' pipeline: By means of reference gene primer amplification, nucleated cell counts were estimated. The table came from immunoSEQ multiplex PCR; TCRdb's copy has only in-frame clones and leaves some out. V and J calls plus clone size are reproduced from that table; the DNA served to infer D and trimming. The sample contains 200,000 to 250,000 clones, around 83% of which appear only once. Sequencing was done on a sample of peripheral blood. The origin of this receptor is a man aged 30 to 45 who had recovered from COVID-19. The gene calls are TRBV28 and TRBJ1-2; 7 bases map to TRBD1. The chain's CDR3 is CASSLPGQVGYGYTF. CDR3 nucleotide sequence: TGTGCCAGCAGTTTACCCGGACAGGTTGGCTATGGCTACACCTTC.